The clone carrying this T cell receptor (beta chain) appeared a few times. This sample stems from a study of blood T cells in healthy people across ages. Primed by a sample-barcoded 5' primer and a J-beta primer mix, a second PCR proceeded for about 7 to 11 cycles. TCRdb itself ran the 5' RACE reads through MiXCR, one entry per CDR3 protein. Found here are more than 1,400,000 distinct CDR3 sequences, around two fifths of them singletons; the top ten hold 7.9%. The V gene's germline CDR1 is SGHTA and CDR2 FQGNSA. Trimming removed 5 bases at V and 0 bases at J, with 14 bases between. CDR3 length equals 16 residues.

Sequenced sample: blood. This chain links TRBV7-2 with TRBJ2-1, with D possibly TRBD2 on 5 matching bases. The origin of this receptor is a woman aged 18 to 35 in good health. The CDR3 loop is CASSASSLSSYNEQFF. Here the CDR3 DNA reads TGTGCCAGCAGCGCATCTAGCCTGAGCTCCTACAATGAGCAGTTCTTC.